The T cell receptor (beta chain) under discussion was sequenced for a study of radiation and T cells in renal cell carcinoma (dated by TCRdb to 2018 to 2020). Concerning the study at large: The samples were obtained from a clinical trial, where primary renal cell carcinomas were treated with 15 Gy stereotactic body radiation therapy and then removed by nephrectomy 4 weeks afterward. A total of roughly 4 million unique CDR3 nucleotide sequences, encoding around 2.7 million unique CDR3 amino acid sequences, were found across all 50 or so samples. In total, 50 or so samples, comprising 25 or so tumors and around 27 peripheral blood samples, were subjected to TCR beta sequencing. The full study reports these points: The single-armed trial design could not address effects of radiation dose or scheduling on the TCR repertoire. Top tumor clonotypes rose in blood from baseline to 2 weeks post-radiation, then contracted by 4 weeks, suggesting transient expansion of tumor-resident clones. Changes in the blood repertoire were not tracked past 4 weeks after treatment. Because no pretreatment tumor biopsies were available, whether clonotypes were present in the tumor at baseline could not be determined.

Regarding this clone: Its target antigen remains unknown. No base quality information exists; no much larger clone differs at one position.

In light of the paper, this sample's time point label describes: baseline pretreatment blood. The label giving this sample's treatment or condition can be read as: 15 Gy SBRT to primary tumor, nephrectomy 4 weeks later. Serial peripheral blood from radiation-treated patients was sampled at baseline, 2 weeks and 4 weeks after SBRT to track tumor-enriched clonotypes. Every patient had renal cell carcinoma of clear cell pathology. The QIAamp DNA Blood Mini Kit (Qiagen) was used to prepare genomic DNA for TCR sequencing. The analyses included just those samples that passed every quality control check. Based on the germline V gene, the CDR1 and CDR2 sequences are MDHEN and SYDVKM. Deletion took 2 bases off V and 1 base off J, with a span of 14 bases between the germline ends. The CDR3, cysteine through phenylalanine, is 17 amino acids long. Kept here is only the CDR3 DNA, which spans 51 bases and is read in frame from base 1.

TCR beta libraries were generated from genomic DNA with the immunoSEQ kit, following the manufacturer's recommendations. To prepare the libraries, a first multiplex PCR with proprietary primers was run, followed by a second PCR that added unique barcodes, and a bead cleanup was done after each round. A positive control reaction and a negative control reaction, both provided in the kit, were run with every batch of samples. The final libraries were assessed on an Agilent 4200 TapeStation D1000 ScreenTape, pooled by volume, and quantified by qPCR. An Illumina NextSeq500 fitted with a MidOutput 150-cycle cartridge performed the sequencing, running 156 Read1 cycles and 15 Index1 cycles with the kit's custom primers. The pooled library was loaded at roughly 0.93 pM, with a roughly 19% PhiX control spiked in. As for the original processing: Vendor-processed data were analyzed in R, with a clonotype defined as all T cells sharing the same CDR3 nucleotide sequence. For clone abundance analyses, frequencies were normalized to the 10,000 most abundant clones per sample. Public T cell clones, averaging fewer than five per sample, were removed before analysis. Tumor-enriched clonotypes and baseline blood-enriched clonotypes were defined as those with an abundance difference of at least 32-fold between compartments. A beta-binomial differential abundance model was used to identify clonotypes that expanded or contracted between blood time points. Tumor-blood repertoire similarity was measured with the Baroni-Urbani and Buser coefficient, and group comparisons used two-tailed Wilcoxon tests in R. TCRdb retrieved this table from immuneACCESS and kept in-frame rearrangements only. Not all clones are present; in checked studies, unresolved V genes account for under half, and no reason is known for the remainder. V and J calls and clone size are those listed in that table; D and trimming were worked out from the DNA. The sample table holds about 91,000 clones, of which 70% to 85% were seen once. The ten largest clones capture approximately 6.4% of the sample.

The starting material was blood, obtained from a patient whose treatment included radiotherapy and nephrectomy. This receptor chain uses TRBV28 and TRBJ1-4; TRBD1 is a weak D gene call, 5 bases matching. This receptor was taken from a man between 60 and 75 years old with renal cell carcinoma. The DNA sequence is as follows: TGTGCCAGCAGTTTAACGGGGGGTAGTCGAACTAATGAAAAACTGTTTTTT. The resulting protein is CASSLTGGSRTNEKLFF.